Shown below are 11 T cell receptor beta chains from a single sample sequenced in a study of T cells in Graves' hyperthyroidism and ophthalmopathy. RNA transcripts yielded amplified TCR beta CDR3 regions. Primed by the HTBI set, a first-round RT-PCR was run on the TCR CDR3. In TCRdb, the multiplex PCR reads were re-called with MiXCR into one record per CDR3 protein. The sample has over 700,000 distinct CDR3 sequences; around 19% are singletons. Sequencing used blood. The receptors stem from a woman between 50 and 59 years old with Graves' hyperthyroidism that later progressed to Graves' ophthalmopathy.

The sample holds one count of this clonotype. This rearrangement joins TRBV2 to TRBJ2-1, with TRBD2 identical over 8 bases. The germline CDR1 and CDR2 sequences are SNHLY and FYNNEI. V dropped 6 bases and J dropped 6; count of bases not matched to a gene: 4. The CDR3 contains 13 residues. The CDR3 reads CASRAGAPNEQFF. DNA of the CDR3: TGTGCCAGCAGAGCGGGGGCTCCCAATGAGCAGTTCTTC.

This clonotype came up many times. The V and J genes are TRBV7-9 and TRBJ2-5; 8 bases are a match to TRBD1. V shed 5 bases, J shed 5 bases, and the junction held 4 bases outside the gene matches. The CDR3 loop spans 13 amino acids. Germline V CDR1 and CDR2: SEHNR, FQNEAQ (reference sequence). Here the CDR3 reads CASSGWDRETQYF. CDR3 DNA sequence: TGTGCCAGCAGCGGATGGGACAGGGAGACCCAGTACTTC.

This clonotype was seen ten or more times. The rearrangement links TRBV20-1 to TRBJ2-3; 13 bases line up with TRBD2. The CDR3 has 14 residues. Unmatched junction bases numbered 2, after V lost 6 bases and J lost 2 bases. The V gene's germline CDR1 is DFQATT and CDR2 SNEGSKA (reference sequence). DNA of the CDR3: TGCAGTGCGGGACTAGCGGGGAACACAGATACGCAGTATTTT. Translating it yields CSAGLAGNTDTQYF.

This clonotype was recorded at least ten times. One junction end disagrees with the germline gene, perhaps due to a read error. The chain couples TRBV30 to TRBJ1-1, with D uncertain. This CDR3 is 12 amino acids long. The germline CDR1 and CDR2 sequences are GTSNPN and SVGIG (reference sequence). The CDR3 loop is CRLDTMNTEAFF. The CDR3 coding sequence is TGCCGCCTAGACACCATGAACACTGAAGCTTTCTTT.

This clonotype was recorded many times. The chain carries TRBV3-1 and TRBJ1-1; 7 bases fit TRBD1. Germline CDR1 is LGHDT and CDR2 is YNNKEL (reference sequence). The CDR3 spans 14 residues. The J segment lost 4 bases and the V segment lost 2 bases, leaving 4 bases of the junction unmatched. Here the CDR3 DNA reads TGTGCCAGCAGCCAACACAGGGGCGGCACTGAAGCTTTCTTT. Translated: CASSQHRGGTEAFF. Filled out from reference TRBV3-1 and TRBJ1-1, the complete variable domain reads DTAVSQTPKYLVTQMGNDKSIKCEQNLGHDTMYWYKQDSKKFLKIMFSYNNKELIINETVPNRFSPKSPDKAHLNLHINSLELGDSAVYFCASSQHRGGTEAFFGQGTRLTVV.

The table lists this clonotype with many counts. V gene TRBV3-1 combines with J gene TRBJ2-7; possibly TRBD2 for D (6 bases). CDR3 length equals 17 residues. Germline assignment: CDR1 LGHDT and CDR2 YNNKEL (reference sequence). Trimming pared 0 bases from V and 0 bases from J, leaving 15 bases between. CDR3 bases: TGTGCCAGCAGCCAAGATCTTGCGGGGCTGAGCTCCTACGAGCAGTACTTC. Its translation is CASSQDLAGLSSYEQYF.

On this clonotype: The junction differs from germline at one of its ends, possibly a read error. The V and J genes are TRBV20-1 and TRBJ1-4; D is unclear. This CDR3 has 14 amino acids. The germline V gene has CDR1 DFQATT and CDR2 SNEGSKA (reference sequence). CDR3 DNA sequence: TGCAGTGTTGGGGTTGGTGGAACTAATGAAGAACTGTTTTTT. It translates to CSVGVGGTNEELFF.

This sequence joins TRBV6-1 and TRBJ1-5; D is unresolved. This CDR3 comprises 17 residues. Germline CDR1 reads MNHNS; CDR2 reads SASEGT. Between the trimmed V and J ends, which lost 5 bases and 0 bases, there was a span of 17 bases. This CDR3 reads CASSMGLKIYSNQPQHF. The CDR3 DNA follows: TGTGCCAGCAGTATGGGGTTGAAAATTTATAGCAATCAGCCCCAGCATTTT.

This clonotype was recorded a few times. The rearrangement links TRBV18 to TRBJ2-2; 8 bases line up with TRBD1. Trimming cost V 3 bases and J 0 bases; bases outside gene matches: 3. The germline CDR1 and CDR2 sequences are KGHSH and LQKENI. This CDR3 contains 16 residues. This CDR3 reads CASSPRTGTNTGELFF. In DNA, the CDR3 is TGTGCCAGCTCACCCCGGACAGGGACGAACACCGGGGAGCTGTTTTTT.

This chain uses TRBV7-2 with TRBJ2-1; 8 nucleotides match TRBD1. CDR3 size: 16 residues. From germline, CDR1 is SGHTA and CDR2 FQGNSA. J lost 8 bases, V lost 5 bases, and 14 bases had no gene match. CDR3 sequence reads: CASSPPGQVAFDEQFF. The CDR3, as DNA: TGTGCCAGCAGCCCGCCGGGACAGGTAGCATTCGATGAGCAGTTCTTC.

The chain has TRBV5-1 and TRBJ1-2, with TRBD1 matching 7 bases. The CDR3 loop spans 14 amino acids. The ends lost 4 bases at V and 4 bases at J; junction bases unmatched: 7. Germline CDR1 and CDR2: SGHRS and YFSETQ. The CDR3 DNA follows: TGCGCCAGCAGCAACCGGGACAGCTTCTATGGCTACACCTTC. The encoded protein is CASSNRDSFYGYTF. Complete variable domain (other parts from reference TRBV5-1 and TRBJ1-2): KAGVTQTPRYLIKTRGQQVTLSCSPISGHRSVSWYQQTPGQGLQFLFEYFSETQRNKGNFPGRFSGRQFSNSRSEMNVSTLELGDSALYLCASSNRDSFYGYTFGSGTRLTVV.